Sequencing of this T cell receptor beta chain was carried out in a study of blood T cell repertoires in COVID-19. Study-level background: The samples span acute and convalescent COVID-19 from the United States, Italy and Spain.

Germline V gene sequence: CDR1 MDHEN, CDR2 SYDVKM. The CDR3 loop spans 14 amino acids. V lost 4 bases and J lost 8; bases outside the gene matches: 10. Clones were read by immunoSEQ multiplex PCR, and TCRdb kept only the in-frame ones, dropping some. Of about 100,000 clones listed, approximately 90% are singletons. This sequence originates from a man aged 45-60 years with acute or convalescent COVID-19. Material: peripheral blood. The chain is built from TRBV28 and TRBJ1-1; 7 bases match TRBD1. The CDR3 loop reads CASSSPGQEREAFF. As DNA, the CDR3 is TGTGCCAGCAGTTCCCCAGGACAGGAGAGGGAAGCTTTCTTT.